The 8 T cell receptor beta chains listed next were all sequenced from one sample in a study of shared clonotypes between healthy human individuals (dated by TCRdb to the early 2020s). The library was produced with the immunoSEQ multiplex PCR assay. Imported from immuneACCESS, the table was reduced by TCRdb to in-frame sequences with V and J called. These copies leave out some clones; in studies compared against another copy, an unresolved V gene accounts for under half, and the cause of the remainder is not known. The table for this sample lists some 2,000,000 clones; approximately 96% of them were counted only once. 0.1% to 0.15% of the sample lies in the top ten. Sequencing was carried out using naive CD4+ T cells sorted from blood. The sample's cell subset or site label is to be understood as: CD45RA+ positively selected. These receptors all come from a man younger than 35 in good health.

The chain employs TRBV6-5 and TRBJ1-2, with a weak D call TRBD1 (5 bases). The V end was cut by 6 bases, the J end by 4 bases, with 12 bases between. The CDR3 spans 13 residues. In germline, CDR1 is MNHEY, CDR2 SVGAGI. The CDR3, as DNA: TGTGCCAGCAGGGACAATCTGGGCTATGGCTACACCTTC. Its translation: CASRDNLGYGYTF.

The gene calls are TRBV10-3 and TRBJ2-5; 7 nucleotides agree with TRBD2. CDR3 size: 13 residues. Per the germline V gene, CDR1 is ENHRY and CDR2 is SYGVKD. J lost 5 bases, V lost 4 bases, and 4 bases had no gene match. The CDR3 DNA sequence: TGTGCCATCAGTGTGAGGGAGGGGGAGACCCAGTACTTC. Translating it yields CAISVREGETQYF.

In its sample, this clone was seen once. The chain recombines TRBV30 with TRBJ2-7, with D tentatively TRBD2 (5 bases). V was cut by 0 bases and J by 0 bases, with 9 bases left in between. Germline-derived CDR1 and CDR2 are GTSNPN and SVGIG (reference sequence). The CDR3 contains 14 residues. CDR3 protein: CAWSVPGDSYEQYF. CDR3 nucleotide sequence: TGTGCCTGGAGTGTCCCCGGGGACTCCTACGAGCAGTACTTC. The full variable domain, with the rest looked up from reference TRBV30 and TRBJ2-7, is SQTIHQWPATLVQPVGSPLSLECTVEGTSNPNLYWYRQAAGRGLQLLFYSVGIGQISSEVPQNLSASRPQDRQFILSSKKLLLSDSGFYLCAWSVPGDSYEQYFGPGTRLTVT.

The chain recombines TRBV7-2 with TRBJ1-4; the D is unclear. The V gene's germline CDR1 is SGHTA and CDR2 FQGNSA. V was trimmed by 4 bases and J by 9 bases, leaving 18 bases between them. The CDR3 extends over 15 amino acids. The CDR3 loop is CASSSSTDSRKKLFF. For the CDR3, the DNA is TGTGCCAGCAGCTCCTCGACCGACTCTCGGAAAAAACTGTTTTTT.

The gene calls are TRBV27 and TRBJ1-5; a weak D match, TRBD1 (5 bases). The CDR3 totals 17 residues. The germline V gene encodes CDR1 MNHEY and CDR2 SMNVEV (reference sequence). The germline V and J ends were trimmed by 4 bases and 2 bases, with 18 bases remaining between them. The CDR3 spells CASSSTPNRLGNQPQHF. DNA of the CDR3: TGTGCCAGCAGTTCAACCCCCAACAGGTTGGGCAATCAGCCCCAGCATTTT.

The V and J genes are TRBV18 and TRBJ2-1, with 13 positions matching TRBD2. V shed 3 bases and J 8 bases; nucleotides not matched to a gene: 4. Germline V gives CDR1 KGHSH, CDR2 LQKENI. The CDR3 has 15 residues. CDR3 residues: CASSPGLAGNDEQFF. CDR3 bases: TGTGCCAGCTCACCGGGACTAGCGGGGAACGATGAGCAGTTCTTC.

Only one count was recorded for this clone. The gene calls are TRBV5-6 and TRBJ1-2; tentative D call: TRBD1 (6 bases). Germline V lookup: CDR1 SGHDT, CDR2 YYEEEE. V shed 4 bases and J shed 8 bases, with 21 bases lying between them. The CDR3 sequence is 15 residues long. DNA for the CDR3: TGTGCCAGCAGCCGCAGACAGGCTCGGATAGAGGGCTACACCTTC. It codes for CASSRRQARIEGYTF.

This chain connects TRBV5-1 to TRBJ2-7; TRBD1 matches at 9 bases. V lost 4 bases, J lost 3 bases, and 5 bases stayed unmatched. The CDR3 consists of 14 residues. Germline V gene sequence: CDR1 SGHRS, CDR2 YFSETQ. For the CDR3, the DNA is TGCGCCAGCAGCCGCTCGGGACAGGGCTACGAGCAGTACTTC. It translates to CASSRSGQGYEQYF.